This passage covers 32 T cell receptor beta chains from one sample sequenced in a study of blood T cell repertoires in COVID-19. This table comes from immunoSEQ multiplex PCR, and its TCRdb copy is limited to in-frame clones, with some not included. There are 350,000 or so clones in the sample; nearly 90% occur only once, and 6.5% lies in the top ten. The specimen was peripheral blood. Source of these receptors: a young man with active or convalescent COVID-19.

The chain employs TRBV29-1 and TRBJ2-7, with 7 bases identical to TRBD1. The CDR3 consists of 11 residues. CDR1 and CDR2 from the germline V gene are SQVTM and ANQGSEA. V lost 8 bases to trimming and J lost 6 bases; unmatched junction nucleotides: 7. The CDR3 sequence is CSPEGGVEQYF. CDR3 DNA: TGCAGCCCCGAAGGGGGCGTCGAGCAGTACTTC.

This rearrangement joins TRBV20-1 to TRBJ1-2; D gene unclear. Trimming cost V 3 bases and J 6 bases, with 14 bases left between them. This CDR3 is built from 13 residues. CDR1 is DFQATT, CDR2 SNEGSKA, per germline (reference sequence). The CDR3: CSASMRERNGYTF. The CDR3 nucleotides read TGCAGTGCTAGTATGAGGGAAAGGAATGGCTACACCTTC.

The chain recombines TRBV5-5 with TRBJ1-3; 10 bases agree with TRBD1. Germline CDR1 reads SGHKS; CDR2 reads YYEKEE (reference sequence). V gave up 4 bases and J gave up 8 bases; unmatched junction bases: 6. This CDR3 region has 14 residues. The CDR3 spells CASSLGQGHYTIYF. The DNA for the CDR3 is TGTGCCAGCAGCCTGGGACAGGGGCATTACACCATATATTTT.

The CDR3 loop reads CASSLLERLYTGELFF. The CDR3 DNA reads as TGTGCCAGCAGTTTATTAGAGCGGCTCTACACCGGGGAGCTGTTTTTT. This chain connects TRBV27 to TRBJ2-2, with D tentatively TRBD2 (5 bases). Germline V gives CDR1 MNHEY, CDR2 SMNVEV (reference sequence). The CDR3 runs 16 residues. Deletions cut 1 base from V and 3 bases from J, with 12 bases between.

This chain links TRBV5-1 with TRBJ2-2; 10 bases are shared with TRBD1. The CDR3 is 15 amino acids. The junction had 6 bases not matched to a gene; V was cut back by 4 bases and J by 6 bases. Germline lookup yields CDR1 SGHRS and CDR2 YFSETQ. DNA for the CDR3: TGCGCCAGCAGCCCAAGACAGGGGGCTGCCGGGGAGCTGTTTTTT. It codes for CASSPRQGAAGELFF. Combining the CDR3 with reference TRBV5-1 and TRBJ2-2 gives the whole variable domain KAGVTQTPRYLIKTRGQQVTLSCSPISGHRSVSWYQQTPGQGLQFLFEYFSETQRNKGNFPGRFSGRQFSNSRSEMNVSTLELGDSALYLCASSPRQGAAGELFFGEGSRLTVL.

This clone was seen just once. The chain combines TRBV7-2 with TRBJ1-3, with D maybe TRBD1 (5 bases). CDR3 length equals 15 residues. Germline CDR1 is SGHTA and CDR2 is FQGNSA. V was pared by 1 base and J by 3 bases, with 10 bases between. Written as DNA, the CDR3 is TGTGCCAGCAGCTTAGTCGGCAGGGTTGGAAACACCATATATTTT. Protein product: CASSLVGRVGNTIYF.

The V and J genes are TRBV19 and TRBJ2-2, with D maybe TRBD1 (5 bases). The CDR3 totals 15 residues. CDR1 and CDR2 from the germline V gene are LNHDA and SQIVND (reference sequence). V lost 4 bases and J lost 1, with 10 bases in between. The CDR3 loop is CASSNAGKNTGELFF. The CDR3 bases are TGTGCCAGTAGTAACGCAGGGAAGAACACCGGGGAGCTGTTTTTT.

The V call is TRBV9, the J call TRBJ1-1; 8 nucleotides agree with TRBD1. The trim removed 2 bases at V and 8 bases at J, leaving 5 bases unmatched. This CDR3 is 13 amino acids long. Germline CDR1 and CDR2: SGDLS and YYNGEE. DNA of the CDR3: TGTGCCAGCAGCGTCGGACAGGGATCGGAAGCTTTCTTT. It codes for CASSVGQGSEAFF.

The chain carries TRBV18 and TRBJ1-2, with 8 nucleotides matching TRBD1. Per the germline V gene, CDR1 is KGHSH and CDR2 is LQKENI. The CDR3 is 15 amino acids. V was pared by 3 bases and J by 4 bases, with 7 bases of the junction left unmatched. The chain's CDR3 is CASSPTGVGPYGYTF. The CDR3 nucleotides are TGTGCCAGCTCACCGACAGGGGTTGGACCCTATGGCTACACCTTC.

This clone showed up just a few times. V is TRBV28 and J is TRBJ1-3; D gene unclear. Germline V lookup: CDR1 MDHEN, CDR2 SYDVKM. Trimming removed 8 bases from V and 8 bases from J, with 10 bases in between. The CDR3 sequence is 11 residues long. The CDR3 here is CASGYGDTIYF. The CDR3 DNA reads TGTGCCAGCGGCTACGGGGACACCATATATTTT.

This chain connects TRBV7-2 to TRBJ2-5; D may be TRBD1 (6 bases). Trimming took 1 base from V and 5 from J, leaving 14 bases between them. CDR1 and CDR2 (germline): SGHTA, FQGNSA. CDR3 size: 15 residues. CDR3 coding DNA: TGTGCCAGCAGCTTAGGTGATGGGGGCCGCGAGACCCAGTACTTC. It specifies CASSLGDGGRETQYF.

The rearrangement joins TRBV9 to TRBJ1-1, with 12 bases aligning to TRBD1. Germline assignment: CDR1 SGDLS and CDR2 YYNGEE. The CDR3 contains 17 residues. V shed 0 bases and J 6 bases; nucleotides not matched to a gene: 9. CDR3 sequence reads: CASSVDGTGGFVAEAFF. The CDR3 nucleotides are TGTGCCAGCAGCGTAGATGGGACAGGGGGCTTCGTAGCTGAAGCTTTCTTT. Full variable domain (missing parts from reference TRBV9 and TRBJ1-1): DSGVTQTPKHLITATGQRVTLRCSPRSGDLSVYWYQQSLDQGLQFLIQYYNGEERAKGNILERFSAQQFPDLHSELNLSSLELGDSALYFCASSVDGTGGFVAEAFFGQGTRLTVV.

About this clone: Other DNA sequences in the sample encode the same CDR3. The gene calls are TRBV6-6 and TRBJ1-5; no reliable D call. Trimming left V 2 bases short and J 0 bases short, with 11 bases between. This CDR3 is 16 amino acids long. Per the germline V gene, CDR1 is MNHNY and CDR2 is SVGAGI (reference sequence). CDR3 loop: CASSYPGLNSNQPQHF. The CDR3 DNA reads TGTGCCAGCAGTTACCCCGGACTAAATAGCAATCAGCCCCAGCATTTT.

The chain couples TRBV19 to TRBJ2-1, with 9 bases lining up with TRBD2. The germline gives CDR1 LNHDA, CDR2 SQIVND (reference sequence). The CDR3 length is 14 residues. The ends lost 2 bases at V and 10 bases at J; junction bases unmatched: 6. The CDR3 coding sequence is TGTGCCAGTAGTATAATGCGGGAGGGCCCCGAGCAGTTCTTC. Protein: CASSIMREGPEQFF.

The chain has TRBV18 and TRBJ2-1, with 8 bases fitting TRBD1. Germline CDR1 KGHSH, CDR2 LQKENI. The CDR3 is made up of 16 amino acids. V dropped 0 bases and J dropped 6; count of bases not matched to a gene: 7. CDR3 in amino acids: CASSPPMAGGLNEQFF. The CDR3, as DNA: TGTGCCAGCTCACCACCGATGGCAGGGGGCCTCAATGAGCAGTTCTTC.

The V gene is TRBV19, the J gene TRBJ1-2; 8 bases align to TRBD1. The trim removed 0 bases at V and 3 bases at J, leaving 9 bases unmatched. This CDR3 region has 17 residues. In germline, CDR1 is LNHDA, CDR2 SQIVND (reference sequence). For the CDR3, the DNA is TGTGCCAGTAGTATAGAGTCAACGAACAGGGGGTACTATGGCTACACCTTC. Encoded protein: CASSIESTNRGYYGYTF.

A note on this clone: The junction shows a germline mismatch at one end, possibly a read error. V is TRBV19 and J is TRBJ1-1; 7 nucleotides match TRBD1. The CDR3 covers 14 residues. The V gene's germline CDR1 is LNHDA and CDR2 SQIVND (reference sequence). The CDR3, as DNA: TGTGCCTGTAGACAGGGTGGGTTGAGTACTGAAGCTTTCTTT. Residues: CACRQGGLSTEAFF.

The chain uses TRBV28 and TRBJ2-5; 12 bases match TRBD2. Losses at the gene ends were 5 bases for V and 1 base for J; bases not matched to a gene: 5. The length of the CDR3 is 16 residues. Per germline, CDR1 MDHEN and CDR2 SYDVKM. Here the CDR3 reads CASSPWTSGTQETQYF. The CDR3 DNA sequence: TGTGCCAGCAGTCCTTGGACTAGCGGGACCCAAGAGACCCAGTACTTC.

This clone was observed once. The chain has TRBV19 and TRBJ2-1, with TRBD2 matching over 7 bases. The junction had 10 bases not matched to a gene; V was cut back by 2 bases and J by 3 bases. CDR1 is LNHDA and CDR2 is SQIVND in the germline V gene (reference sequence). There are 17 residues in the CDR3. The CDR3 DNA reads TGTGCCAGTAGTATATGGGGGTCAGGGACTATCTACAATGAGCAGTTCTTC. Translating it yields CASSIWGSGTIYNEQFF.

V gene TRBV4-3 combines with J gene TRBJ2-1; 8 nucleotides line up with TRBD2. The length of the CDR3 is 17 residues. The J segment lost 5 bases and the V segment lost 0 bases, leaving 9 bases of the junction unmatched. Germline lookup yields CDR1 LGHNA and CDR2 YSLEER. DNA of the CDR3: TGCGCCAGCAGCCAAGATCGGGCGGGAGGCCCCAACAATGAGCAGTTCTTC. Translated, it gives CASSQDRAGGPNNEQFF.

This chain joins TRBV9 and TRBJ2-1; TRBD1 is a possible D gene (6 bases). Germline V gene lookup returns CDR1 SGDLS and CDR2 YYNGEE. CDR3 length equals 15 residues. Trimming shortened V by 4 bases and J by 5 bases, and 16 bases separated the two germline ends. In DNA, the CDR3 is TGTGCCAGCAGCCCGACAGGACAACCGAACAATGAGCAGTTCTTC. This gives the protein CASSPTGQPNNEQFF.

The count of this clone is one. This chain connects TRBV6-5 to TRBJ2-7; 10 positions match TRBD1. V shed 6 bases, J shed 6 bases, and the junction held 8 bases outside the gene matches. Germline values: CDR1 MNHEY, CDR2 SVGAGI. The CDR3 covers 14 residues. The CDR3 DNA reads TGTGCCAGCAGGGGGACAGGGGTTCAACGCGAGCAGTACTTC. Translating gives CASRGTGVQREQYF.

This clone was detected only once. The chain has TRBV27 and TRBJ2-7, with 9 bases lining up with TRBD2. The CDR3 totals 14 residues. In germline, CDR1 is MNHEY, CDR2 SMNVEV (reference sequence). V trimming: 6 bases; J trimming: 4 bases; junction bases outside the gene matches: 7. CDR3 protein: CASRGGTSRYEQYF. In nucleotides, the CDR3 is TGTGCCAGCAGGGGCGGGACTAGCCGGTACGAGCAGTACTTC.

V gene TRBV5-6 combines with J gene TRBJ2-7, with 13 bases fitting TRBD2. The CDR3 contains 16 residues. Losses at the gene ends were 2 bases for V and 9 bases for J; bases not matched to a gene: 11. Germline-derived CDR1 and CDR2 are SGHDT and YYEEEE. CDR3 loop: CASSLQRTSGSSWQYF. The CDR3 DNA sequence: TGTGCCAGCAGCTTACAGAGGACTAGCGGGAGTAGTTGGCAGTACTTC.

This chain links TRBV6-5 with TRBJ2-2; TRBD1 matches at 7 bases. The CDR3 totals 13 residues. V was pared by 9 bases and J by 5 bases, with 6 bases of the junction left unmatched. Per the germline V gene, CDR1 is MNHEY and CDR2 is SVGAGI. CDR3 residues: CASGDSLTGELFF. The CDR3 DNA reads as TGTGCCAGTGGGGACAGCCTTACCGGGGAGCTGTTTTTT.

This sequence joins TRBV25-1 and TRBJ2-7, with a weak D call TRBD2 (5 bases). The CDR3 covers 16 residues. V was pared by 2 bases and J by 4 bases, with 18 bases between. Germline V gene sequence: CDR1 MGHDK, CDR2 SYGVNS. This CDR3 is CASSEAPGVQLYEQYF. CDR3 in DNA: TGTGCCAGCAGTGAAGCTCCCGGGGTACAACTGTACGAGCAGTACTTC.

The rearrangement uses TRBV5-1 and TRBJ1-5; 8 bases fit TRBD1. Per the germline V gene, CDR1 is SGHRS and CDR2 is YFSETQ. With V trimmed by 0 bases and J by 2 bases, 1 base remained unmatched. The CDR3 is 15 amino acids. The CDR3 coding sequence is TGCGCCAGCAGCTTGGAGACAGGGGGCAATCAGCCCCAGCATTTT. Encoded protein: CASSLETGGNQPQHF.

The rearrangement links TRBV28 to TRBJ1-5; D might be TRBD1 (5 bases). This CDR3 comprises 14 residues. Trimming removed 3 bases at V and 10 bases at J, with 16 bases between. Germline CDR1 is MDHEN and CDR2 is SYDVKM. The DNA of the CDR3 is TGTGCCAGCAGTTTTAATACAGGCTCACGCCCCCAGCATTTT. Its protein product is CASSFNTGSRPQHF.

The chain recombines TRBV20-1 with TRBJ1-1; no definite D call. Germline values: CDR1 DFQATT, CDR2 SNEGSKA (reference sequence). This CDR3 region has 13 residues. Trimming shortened V by 3 bases and J by 4 bases, and 12 bases separated the two germline ends. In nucleotides, the CDR3 is TGCAGTGCTAGTAGGCAGGCCGTCACTGAAGCTTTCTTT. As protein: CSASRQAVTEAFF.

In this sample, this clone turned up a few times. The genes are TRBV28 and TRBJ1-2, with D maybe TRBD1 (5 bases). Germline CDR1 MDHEN, CDR2 SYDVKM. The CDR3 sequence is 13 residues long. V shed 2 bases and J shed 5 bases, with 9 bases lying between them. Here the CDR3 reads CASSLKTEYGYTF. The CDR3 DNA is TGTGCCAGCAGTTTAAAGACAGAATATGGCTACACCTTC.

V gene TRBV2 combines with J gene TRBJ2-4; tentative D call: TRBD1 (6 bases). Germline V lookup: CDR1 SNHLY, CDR2 FYNNEI. The CDR3 runs 12 residues. V lost 7 bases to trimming and J lost 4 bases, with 8 bases between them. The DNA for the CDR3 is TGTGCCAGCAACGGACAGAAAAACATTCAGTACTTC. This codes for CASNGQKNIQYF.

The chain has TRBV7-7 and TRBJ1-5, with D possibly being TRBD1 (6 bases). The CDR3 is 13 amino acids. The V end was cut by 3 bases, the J end by 7 bases, with 10 bases between. Germline V gene data show CDR1 as SSHAT and CDR2 as FNYEAQ (reference sequence). CDR3: CASSLDRYQPQHF. Here the CDR3 DNA reads TGTGCCAGCAGCTTGGACAGATACCAGCCCCAGCATTTT.